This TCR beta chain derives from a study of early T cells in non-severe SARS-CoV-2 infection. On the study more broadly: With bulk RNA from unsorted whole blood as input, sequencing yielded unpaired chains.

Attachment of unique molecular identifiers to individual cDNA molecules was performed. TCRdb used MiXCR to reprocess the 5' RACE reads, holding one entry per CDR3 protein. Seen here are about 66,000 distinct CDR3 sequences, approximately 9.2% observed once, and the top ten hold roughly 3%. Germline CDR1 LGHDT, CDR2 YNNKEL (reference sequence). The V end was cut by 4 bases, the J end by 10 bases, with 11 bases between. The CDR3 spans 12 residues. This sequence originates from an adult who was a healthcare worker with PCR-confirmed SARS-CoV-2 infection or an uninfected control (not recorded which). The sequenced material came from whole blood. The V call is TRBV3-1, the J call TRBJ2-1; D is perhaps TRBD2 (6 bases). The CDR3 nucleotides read TGTGCCAGCAGCCTCCGGGACTCAGAGCAGTTCTTC. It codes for CASSLRDSEQFF.